This entry features one T cell receptor beta chain sequence. Produced via immunoSEQ multiplex PCR; TCRdb's table is partial and in-frame only. The sample has roughly 69,000 clones; around 87% are singletons. This sample stems from a study of OX40 agonist ivuxolimab in advanced cancers. In germline, CDR1 is SGHTA, CDR2 FQGTGA. This CDR3 spans 15 amino acids. V was pared by 5 bases and J by 0 bases, with 12 bases between. The rearrangement joins TRBV7-3 to TRBJ2-3; D may be TRBD1 (5 bases). The sequence derives from an adult with an advanced solid tumor such as melanoma, head and neck, liver or kidney cancer. Sequences were derived from CD4+ or CD8+ T cells sorted from blood, sampled in a trial of the OX40 agonist ivuxolimab. As DNA, the CDR3 is TGTGCCAGCAGCGTTCAGGGCGGTAGCACAGATACGCAGTATTTT. As protein: CASSVQGGSTDTQYF.